The 27 T cell receptor beta chains presented below share a single source sample, sequenced in a study of T cell repertoires in cytomegalovirus infection. TCRdb analysed the reads with MiXCR anew, one entry per CDR3 protein. Seen here are around 210,000 distinct CDR3 sequences, around 6.2% observed once, and the top ten hold about 6.3%. Material: PBMCs. These receptors were collected from a human donor in good health (CMV status not recorded). Some clones in this sample may be carry-over from other donors' samples.

This clonotype was found many times. The rearrangement joins TRBV7-2 to TRBJ2-1; no firm D call. The V end was cut by 7 bases, the J end by 2 bases, with 15 bases between. Germline loops: CDR1 SGHTA, CDR2 FQGNSA. CDR3 length equals 15 residues. The CDR3 DNA follows: TGTGCCAGCAAATCGGCCAGAGCCCCCTACAATGAGCAGTTCTTC. It yields the protein CASKSARAPYNEQFF.

This clonotype was counted many times. The chain employs TRBV11-2 and TRBJ2-7, with D uncertain. The CDR3 extends over 14 amino acids. Trimming took 1 base from V and 1 from J, leaving 8 bases between them. Germline assignment: CDR1 SGHAT and CDR2 FQNNGV. CDR3 coding DNA: TGTGCCAGCAGCTTAGCCCCCACATCCTACGAGCAGTACTTC. This translates into CASSLAPTSYEQYF.

This clonotype turned up a few times. The gene calls are TRBV7-3 and TRBJ2-6; the D gene is possibly TRBD1 (5 bases). The CDR3 is 15 amino acids. The ends were cut back, 5 bases at V and 0 bases at J, with 8 bases in the middle. Germline lookup yields CDR1 SGHTA and CDR2 FQGTGA. CDR3 nucleotides: TGTGCCAGCAGCCGACAGAACTCTGGGGCCAACGTCCTGACTTTC. Protein sequence: CASSRQNSGANVLTF.

Many counts were recorded for this clonotype. The chain couples TRBV9 to TRBJ2-4, with no clear D. V shed 0 bases and J shed 7 bases, with 8 bases lying between them. This CDR3 spans 13 amino acids. Per germline, CDR1 SGDLS and CDR2 YYNGEE. The CDR3 protein is CASSVDNGNIQYF. The DNA for the CDR3 is TGTGCCAGCAGCGTAGATAATGGGAACATTCAGTACTTC.

This clonotype was detected many times. For the CDR3, the DNA is TGTGCCAGCAGCTTTGACAGGGTAGATGGCTACACCTTC. Amino acids: CASSFDRVDGYTF. The chain recombines TRBV7-2 with TRBJ1-2, with TRBD1 matching 7 bases. This CDR3 region has 13 residues. V lost 3 bases and J lost 6; bases outside the gene matches: 4. Germline CDR1 is SGHTA and CDR2 is FQGNSA. The full variable domain, its missing parts supplied by reference TRBV7-2 and TRBJ1-2, is GAGVSQSPSNKVTEKGKDVELRCDPISGHTALYWYRQSLGQGLEFLIYFQGNSAPDKSGLPSDRFSAERTGGSVSTLTIQRTQQEDSAVYLCASSFDRVDGYTFGSGTRLTVV.

This clonotype was found a few times. The V call is TRBV20-1, the J call TRBJ1-5, with D perhaps TRBD1 (5 bases). V was pared by 0 bases and J by 7 bases, with 13 bases between. This CDR3 has 14 residues. Germline assignment: CDR1 DFQATT and CDR2 SNEGSKA (reference sequence). CDR3 DNA sequence: TGCAGTGCTAGAGATGAAACTCGGGGGCAGCCCCAGCATTTT. Encoded protein: CSARDETRGQPQHF.

In its sample, this clonotype was seen many times. The rearrangement links TRBV14 to TRBJ2-2; D is perhaps TRBD1 or TRBD2 (5 bases each). Trimming cost V 5 bases and J 3 bases, with 19 bases left between them. CDR1 SGHDN and CDR2 FVKESK come from the germline V gene. This CDR3 has 17 amino acids. The CDR3 sequence: CASSAFGTAEYTGELFF. DNA of the CDR3: TGTGCCAGCAGCGCATTTGGGACGGCTGAATACACCGGGGAGCTGTTTTTT.

This clonotype has a count of ten or more. The V call is TRBV18, the J call TRBJ1-1; a weak D match, TRBD1 (5 bases). The CDR3 runs 15 residues. CDR1 is KGHSH and CDR2 is LQKENI in the germline V gene. Trimming pared 0 bases from V and 2 bases from J, leaving 10 bases between. The CDR3 region has the DNA TGTGCCAGCTCACCACCGGGGCAGGGCAACACTGAAGCTTTCTTT. Protein product: CASSPPGQGNTEAFF.

The sample holds many counts of this clonotype. The chain couples TRBV29-1 to TRBJ1-2; D is unclear. With 0 bases removed from V and 7 bases from J, the gap between germline ends came to 6 bases. The CDR3 loop spans 11 amino acids. Germline V CDR1 and CDR2: SQVTM, ANQGSEA. DNA of the CDR3: TGCAGCGTTGAAGAATCGGGTGGCTACACCTTC. Translated: CSVEESGGYTF.

This clonotype has ten or more counts. The V call is TRBV7-2, the J call TRBJ2-5, with D unclear. V lost 1 base and J lost 1, with 10 bases in between. The germline V gene encodes CDR1 SGHTA and CDR2 FQGNSA. This CDR3 contains 15 residues. CDR3 residues: CASSLGGTRQETQYF. Written as DNA, the CDR3 is TGTGCCAGCAGCTTAGGCGGCACCCGCCAAGAGACCCAGTACTTC.

This clonotype was seen a few times. The chain combines TRBV29-1 with TRBJ2-7, with no clear D. Germline V CDR1 and CDR2: SQVTM, ANQGSEA. V was pared by 1 base and J by 6 bases, with 7 bases between. CDR3 length: 11 residues. CDR3 nucleotides: TGCAGCGTTGAAGTTACGGGCGAGCAGTACTTC. It specifies CSVEVTGEQYF.

The sample holds many counts of this clonotype. The V and J genes are TRBV25-1 and TRBJ1-1, with D maybe TRBD1 (6 bases). With 5 bases removed from V and 2 bases from J, the gap between germline ends came to 12 bases. CDR3 length: 14 residues. Germline values: CDR1 MGHDK, CDR2 SYGVNS. CDR3 bases: TGTGCCAGCAGTTCGGGACACCTTAACACTGAAGCTTTCTTT. This sequence encodes CASSSGHLNTEAFF.

This clonotype was seen at least ten times. This chain connects TRBV4-3 to TRBJ2-7, with D perhaps matching TRBD1 or TRBD2 (5 bases each). CDR3 length: 14 residues. Germline values: CDR1 LGHNA, CDR2 YSLEER. Trimming removed 1 base at V and 3 bases at J, with 10 bases between. The CDR3 region is CASSQVRDGYEQYF. The CDR3, as DNA: TGCGCCAGCAGCCAAGTCCGGGACGGCTACGAGCAGTACTTC.

This clonotype was seen repeatedly, ten times or more. CDR3 sequence (DNA): TGTGCCAGCAGCCTGAGCGGGGGGACCTACGAGCAGTACTTC. Protein sequence: CASSLSGGTYEQYF. The chain combines TRBV7-6 with TRBJ2-7; 9 bases match TRBD2. CDR3 length equals 14 residues. The germline V gene encodes CDR1 SGHVS and CDR2 FNYEAQ. Unmatched junction bases numbered 4, after V lost 5 bases and J lost 2 bases.

This clonotype was detected ten times or more. The rearrangement joins TRBV20-1 to TRBJ2-5; 11 bases line up with TRBD2. CDR1 and CDR2 (germline): DFQATT, SNEGSKA (reference sequence). The CDR3 totals 15 residues. The junction had 9 bases not matched to a gene; V was cut back by 8 bases and J by 1 base. The CDR3 sequence: CSFLGTSGPQETQYF. In DNA form, the CDR3 reads TGCAGTTTTCTTGGGACTAGCGGACCCCAAGAGACCCAGTACTTC.

This clonotype was detected many times. This CDR3 reads CASSFGTATSSYEQYF. The CDR3 bases are TGTGCCAGCAGTTTTGGGACAGCGACAAGCTCCTACGAGCAGTACTTC. This rearrangement joins TRBV12-3 or TRBV12-4 to TRBJ2-7; 7 bases are shared with TRBD1. V dropped 3 bases and J dropped 0; count of bases not matched to a gene: 8. The CDR3 runs to 16 residues.

This clonotype was recorded at least ten times. The CDR3 nucleotides read TGTGCCAGCAGTTACTCGAGGGAGGGGGCGGTCGAGCAGTACTTC. Its translation: CASSYSREGAVEQYF. The chain links TRBV6-5 to TRBJ2-7; D possibly uses TRBD1 or TRBD2 (7 bases each). Germline-derived CDR1 and CDR2 are MNHEY and SVGAGI. This CDR3 region has 15 residues. V lost 0 bases, J lost 6 bases, and 15 bases lay in between.

This clonotype was seen repeatedly, ten times or more. The chain combines TRBV7-2 with TRBJ2-3; D not resolved. The germline V gene encodes CDR1 SGHTA and CDR2 FQGNSA. The CDR3 is 14 amino acids. The V end lost 1 base, the J end lost 0 bases, and 5 bases lay between the germline ends. This CDR3 is CASSLDTSTDTQYF. CDR3 DNA sequence: TGTGCCAGCAGCTTAGACACTAGCACAGATACGCAGTATTTT.

This chain's CDR3 is CAWSVWELQETQYF. In DNA form, the CDR3 reads TGTGCCTGGAGTGTATGGGAGCTTCAAGAGACCCAGTACTTC. This chain joins TRBV30 and TRBJ2-5; D possibly corresponds to TRBD2 (5 bases). Trimming took off 0 bases at V and 2 bases at J, with 10 bases between the two ends. Germline-derived CDR1 and CDR2 are GTSNPN and SVGIG (reference sequence). There are 14 residues in the CDR3.

The chain combines TRBV29-1 with TRBJ2-5; D is unclear. CDR3 length: 12 amino acids. The germline CDR1 and CDR2 sequences are SQVTM and ANQGSEA. Between the trimmed V and J ends, which lost 3 bases and 7 bases, there was a span of 12 bases. DNA of the CDR3: TGCAGCGTTGAGTGGCGGTGGGGGACCCAGTACTTC. This sequence encodes CSVEWRWGTQYF.

In its sample, this clonotype was seen many times. The chain carries TRBV7-2 and TRBJ1-1; 10 nucleotides match TRBD1. CDR3 size: 15 residues. The V segment lost 3 bases and the J segment 5 bases; nucleotides outside the gene matches: 6. The germline gives CDR1 SGHTA, CDR2 FQGNSA. CDR3 sequence (DNA): TGTGCCAGCAGCTTTGGTGGGACAGGGGTTACTGAAGCTTTCTTT. Its translation is CASSFGGTGVTEAFF.

This clonotype was recorded at least ten times. The J gene is TRBJ1-6, the V gene TRBV6-2 or TRBV6-3; D not resolved. Trimming left V 4 bases short and J 6 bases short, with 19 bases between. CDR3 length equals 17 residues. The germline V gene encodes CDR1 MNHEY and CDR2 SVGEGT. CDR3 DNA: TGTGCCAGCAGTTCTGGACGATTCCCAGGAAGTAATTCACCCCTCCACTTT. It codes for CASSSGRFPGSNSPLHF.

This clonotype has a count of ten or more. CDR3 amino acids: CASSLAGTGSSGNTIYF. As DNA, the CDR3 is TGTGCCAGCAGCTTAGCGGGGACGGGTAGCTCTGGAAACACCATATATTTT. The chain joins TRBV7-2 to TRBJ1-3; tentatively, D is TRBD1 (5 bases). This CDR3 spans 17 amino acids. Trimming removed 0 bases from V and 0 bases from J, with 12 bases in between. Germline V gene sequence: CDR1 SGHTA, CDR2 FQGNSA.

The sample holds many counts of this clonotype. V and J are TRBV5-1 and TRBJ1-5; 7 nucleotides align to TRBD1. The CDR3 loop spans 15 amino acids. Germline CDR1 and CDR2: SGHRS and YFSETQ. With V trimmed by 6 bases and J by 9 bases, 15 bases remained unmatched. CDR3 loop: CASTGYYRGMAPQHF. CDR3 coding DNA: TGCGCCAGCACCGGATACTACAGGGGTATGGCGCCCCAGCATTTT.

The chain is built from TRBV28 and TRBJ2-1; tentatively, D is TRBD1 (6 bases). CDR1 and CDR2 (germline): MDHEN, SYDVKM. The CDR3 is 15 residues long. Trimming left V 3 bases short and J 5 bases short, with 14 bases between. The CDR3, as DNA: TGTGCCAGCAGTTTCCAGGGGCGGGTGGACAATGAGCAGTTCTTC. Its translation is CASSFQGRVDNEQFF.

This clonotype was seen repeatedly, ten times or more. The chain has TRBV5-6 and TRBJ2-4, with 7 bases that match TRBD2. After removal of 2 bases from V and 8 bases from J, the junction contained 4 bases not matched to a gene. This CDR3 has 13 residues. Germline loops: CDR1 SGHDT, CDR2 YYEEEE. CDR3 residues: CASSLPGGDIQYF. Written as DNA, the CDR3 is TGTGCCAGCAGCTTACCGGGGGGAGACATTCAGTACTTC. Based on the CDR3 plus reference TRBV5-6 and TRBJ2-4, the full variable domain is DAGVTQSPTHLIKTRGQQVTLRCSPKSGHDTVSWYQQALGQGPQFIFQYYEEEERQRGNFPDRFSGHQFPNYSSELNVNALLLGDSALYLCASSLPGGDIQYFGAGTRLSVL.

This clonotype appeared many times. The chain combines TRBV28 with TRBJ1-4; D not certain. CDR3 length: 11 amino acids. The germline gives CDR1 MDHEN, CDR2 SYDVKM. V was clipped by 3 bases and J by 8 bases, with 4 bases between them. The CDR3 nucleotides are TGTGCCAGCAGTTTTCGAGAAAAACTGTTTTTT. It translates to CASSFREKLFF.